The 5 T cell receptor beta chains in this list originate from one sample, sequenced in a study of shared clonotypes between healthy human individuals. TCRdb's copy holds only in-frame clones and misses some; the assay was immunoSEQ multiplex PCR. The repertoire consists of millions of clones, with roughly 92% occurring once and the leading ten covering roughly 0.14%. The sequenced material came from naive CD4+ T cells sorted from blood. Indicated subset: CD45RA+ positively selected. Receptor source: a man aged 18 to 30 in good health.

This clone was detected a few times. Other DNA variants within this sample encode the same CDR3. The chain couples TRBV5-1 to TRBJ2-7; D call uncertain. In germline, CDR1 is SGHRS, CDR2 YFSETQ. Trimming took 0 bases from V and 0 from J, leaving 7 bases between them. This CDR3 spans 14 amino acids. CDR3 amino acids: CASSLVQSSYEQYF. Here the CDR3 DNA reads TGCGCCAGCAGCTTGGTCCAGTCCTCCTACGAGCAGTACTTC.

The rearrangement uses TRBV2 and TRBJ2-7; D is tentatively TRBD1 or TRBD2 (6 bases each). The CDR3 is made up of 13 amino acids. From germline, CDR1 is SNHLY and CDR2 FYNNEI. The germline V and J ends were trimmed by 11 bases and 2 bases, with 16 bases remaining between them. For the CDR3, the DNA is TGTGCCTCCAAGGGGGGTCGGGCCTACGAGCAGTACTTC. Protein: CASKGGRAYEQYF.

The chain links TRBV19 to TRBJ1-3; D is ambiguous. V shed 6 bases and J shed 0 bases, with 9 bases lying between them. Germline lookup yields CDR1 LNHDA and CDR2 SQIVND (reference sequence). This CDR3 has 14 amino acids. CDR3 residues: CASRYDPSGNTIYF. The CDR3, as DNA: TGTGCCAGTAGATACGACCCCTCTGGAAACACCATATATTTT.

V gene TRBV2 combines with J gene TRBJ1-4; 7 nucleotides line up with TRBD1. The CDR3 runs 15 residues. V lost 5 bases and J lost 0; bases outside the gene matches: 3. CDR1 is SNHLY, CDR2 FYNNEI, per germline. The CDR3 here is CASSTGAPTNEKLFF. The CDR3 nucleotides read TGTGCCAGCAGTACAGGGGCCCCAACTAATGAAAAACTGTTTTTT.

With respect to this clone: Other DNA sequences in the same sample also yield this CDR3. The gene calls are TRBV5-1 and TRBJ1-3, with D possibly TRBD1 on 5 matching bases. The germline V gene encodes CDR1 SGHRS and CDR2 YFSETQ. There are 14 residues in the CDR3. V lost 0 bases and J 4 bases, leaving 8 bases between the germline ends. This CDR3 is CASSLGGLGNTIYF. CDR3 DNA: TGCGCCAGCAGCTTGGGGGGCCTCGGAAACACCATATATTTT.